The subject of this entry is one TCR beta chain. This entry belongs to a study of control samples from healthy donors and cancer patients. Using immunoSEQ multiplex PCR, the repertoire was profiled, and TCRdb retains in-frame clones only, with some absent. The sample yields approximately 130,000 clones, around nine tenths seen once. Per the germline V gene, CDR1 is SGHTS and CDR2 is YDEGEE. The CDR3 runs to 15 residues. Trimming took 2 bases from V and 1 from J; bases not matched to a gene: 2. This chain connects TRBV5-8 to TRBJ2-5, with TRBD2 identical over 10 bases. The sequenced sample consisted of blood. The source is a man aged 25-40 years in good health. The CDR3 region has the DNA TGTGCCAGCAGCTTTAGGACTAGCGGCCAAGAGACCCAGTACTTC. This codes for CASSFRTSGQETQYF. Complete variable domain (other parts from reference TRBV5-8 and TRBJ2-5): EAGVTQSPTHLIKTRGQQATLRCSPISGHTSVYWYQQALGLGLQFLLWYDEGEERNRGNFPPRFSGRQFPNYSSELNVNALELEDSALYLCASSFRTSGQETQYFGPGTRLLVL.